This entry lists 23 T cell receptor beta chains sequenced from one sample in a study of T cell repertoires in cytomegalovirus infection. MiXCR, applied by TCRdb to the reads, yields one record per CDR3 protein. This repertoire shows 65,000 to 95,000 distinct CDR3 sequences, approximately 3.7% found once; its top ten account for approximately 5%. Sequenced sample: PBMCs. Receptor source: a human donor in good health (CMV status not recorded). Some clones in this sample may be carry-over from other donors' samples.

This clonotype showed up many times. The genes are TRBV10-3 and TRBJ1-5, with D perhaps matching TRBD1 (6 bases). Trimming shortened V by 0 bases and J by 7 bases, and 13 bases separated the two germline ends. This CDR3 has 15 residues. CDR1 and CDR2 (germline): ENHRY, SYGVKD. For the CDR3, the DNA is TGTGCCATCAGTGAGTCTTATCGGGACAAGCAGCCCCAGCATTTT. Translating it yields CAISESYRDKQPQHF.

This clonotype was observed many times. The chain couples TRBV3-1 to TRBJ1-1; D uncertain. CDR1 and CDR2 from the germline V gene are LGHDT and YNNKEL (reference sequence). V gave up 3 bases and J gave up 5 bases, with 13 bases separating them. The CDR3 totals 14 residues. Here the CDR3 reads CASSHMQAGTEAFF. As DNA, the CDR3 is TGTGCCAGCAGCCATATGCAGGCTGGAACTGAAGCTTTCTTT.

V gene TRBV19 combines with J gene TRBJ1-5; perhaps TRBD1 as D (6 bases). The V and J ends lost 3 bases and 7 bases respectively, with 19 bases between them. There are 16 residues in the CDR3. Per germline, CDR1 LNHDA and CDR2 SQIVND (reference sequence). This chain's CDR3 is CASSIGGTGSGQPQHF. For the CDR3, the DNA is TGTGCCAGTAGTATCGGGGGCACGGGCTCGGGGCAGCCCCAGCATTTT.

This clonotype was found many times. The chain recombines TRBV11-2 with TRBJ1-4; the match to TRBD1 covers 8 bases. J gave up 7 bases and V 1 base, and 2 bases lay outside the gene matches. The germline gives CDR1 SGHAT, CDR2 FQNNGV. The CDR3 has 14 residues. This CDR3 reads CASSLGQGAEKLFF. The CDR3 DNA is TGTGCCAGCAGCTTAGGGCAGGGGGCTGAAAAACTGTTTTTT.

In this sample, this clonotype turned up many times. The chain joins TRBV4-1 to TRBJ1-6; no clear D gene. The CDR3 runs to 17 residues. Per the germline V gene, CDR1 is MGHRA and CDR2 is YSYEKL. V was cut by 5 bases and J by 8 bases, with 22 bases left in between. In nucleotides, the CDR3 is TGCGCCAGCAGCTTCCGTGGGCAGGAACAAGCAGATTCACCCCTCCACTTT. Amino acid sequence: CASSFRGQEQADSPLHF.

This clonotype was counted many times. The chain combines TRBV7-2 with TRBJ2-7, with 8 bases identical to TRBD2. Germline trimming cut 1 base from V and 0 bases from J; bases unmatched to any gene: 5. The CDR3 totals 16 residues. Germline V gene sequence: CDR1 SGHTA, CDR2 FQGNSA. As DNA, the CDR3 is TGTGCCAGCAGCTTAGAGGGCGGGACTAGCTCCTACGAGCAGTACTTC. Translated: CASSLEGGTSSYEQYF.

This clonotype was observed many times. This rearrangement joins TRBV6-1 to TRBJ2-1; TRBD1 matches at 9 bases. CDR3 length: 14 residues. The junction had 4 bases not matched to a gene; V was cut back by 7 bases and J by 3 bases. Germline lookup yields CDR1 MNHNS and CDR2 SASEGT. The CDR3: CASILGQGYNEQFF. As DNA, the CDR3 is TGTGCCAGCATCTTGGGACAGGGCTACAATGAGCAGTTCTTC.

In its sample, this clonotype was seen many times. The rearrangement joins TRBV6-6 to TRBJ2-2; D gene unclear. This CDR3 contains 13 residues. V gave up 4 bases and J gave up 7 bases, with 10 bases separating them. Germline CDR1 is MNHNY and CDR2 is SVGAGI (reference sequence). The CDR3 sequence: CASSLRDHGELFF. In DNA form, the CDR3 reads TGTGCCAGCAGTTTAAGGGATCACGGGGAGCTGTTTTTT.

This clonotype was picked up many times. The rearrangement joins TRBV6-6 to TRBJ1-5; possibly TRBD1 for D (6 bases). Germline V gene sequence: CDR1 MNHNY, CDR2 SVGAGI (reference sequence). This CDR3 has 18 amino acids. Between the trimmed V and J ends, which lost 5 bases and 0 bases, there was a span of 20 bases. The CDR3 region has the DNA TGTGCCAGCAGTGCCCGAGTGGGGGGCAGTGATAGCAATCAGCCCCAGCATTTT. This translates into CASSARVGGSDSNQPQHF.

Many counts were recorded for this clonotype. The V call is TRBV7-9, the J call TRBJ2-5, with unresolved D. V was shortened by 1 base and J by 9 bases, with 9 bases between the two germline ends. The CDR3 has 12 amino acids. Germline CDR1 reads SEHNR; CDR2 reads FQNEAQ (reference sequence). The CDR3 DNA follows: TGTGCCAGCAGCTTAGGACCCCTCGCCCAGTACTTC. It translates to CASSLGPLAQYF.

The table lists this clonotype with many counts. The genes are TRBV7-3 and TRBJ2-6; D is uncertain. Deletions cut 5 bases from V and 0 bases from J, with 14 bases between. CDR3 size: 17 residues. Germline-derived CDR1 and CDR2 are SGHTA and FQGTGA. Here the CDR3 reads CASSGRTLPSGANVLTF. The CDR3 nucleotides are TGTGCCAGCAGCGGACGGACGTTACCCTCTGGGGCCAACGTCCTGACTTTC.

This clonotype appeared many times. The chain couples TRBV6-1 to TRBJ2-3; D gene ambiguous. Germline values: CDR1 MNHNS, CDR2 SASEGT. This CDR3 comprises 13 residues. Trimming removed 7 bases at V and 0 bases at J, with 8 bases between. CDR3 sequence (DNA): TGTGCCAGCAAGAAGACTAGCACAGATACGCAGTATTTT. Amino acid sequence: CASKKTSTDTQYF.

This clonotype was recorded at least ten times. J is TRBJ1-1 and V is TRBV10-3, with D possibly matching TRBD1 (5 bases). Trimming took off 6 bases at V and 5 bases at J, with 16 bases between the two ends. The CDR3 has 14 residues. Germline V lookup: CDR1 ENHRY, CDR2 SYGVKD. The CDR3 loop reads CAIRKDLPGTEAFF. CDR3 coding DNA: TGTGCCATCAGAAAGGACCTCCCAGGGACTGAAGCTTTCTTT.

Ten or more counts support this clonotype. The genes are TRBV28 and TRBJ1-1; D gene unclear. Germline lookup yields CDR1 MDHEN and CDR2 SYDVKM. The V gene lost 5 bases and the J gene lost 1 base, with 8 bases spanning the gap. The CDR3 covers 13 residues. CDR3 sequence: CASSPWSNTEAFF. DNA for the CDR3: TGTGCCAGCAGTCCCTGGTCGAACACTGAAGCTTTCTTT. The full variable domain, completed using reference TRBV28 and TRBJ1-1, is DVKVTQSSRYLVKRTGEKVFLECVQDMDHENMFWYRQDPGLGLRLIYFSYDVKMKEKGDIPEGYSVSREKKERFSLILESASTNQTSMYLCASSPWSNTEAFFGQGTRLTVV.

This clonotype was observed at least ten times. This chain joins TRBV6-2 or TRBV6-3 and TRBJ1-5; 7 bases are a match to TRBD1. Trimming at V came to 8 bases and at J to 2 bases, leaving 9 bases not matched to a gene. The CDR3 runs 15 residues. Per the germline V gene, CDR1 is MNHEY and CDR2 is SVGEGT. CDR3 in DNA: TGTGCCAGCTCATCAGGGGGGTCTCGCAATCAGCCCCAGCATTTT. Translated, it gives CASSSGGSRNQPQHF.

At least ten counts were recorded for this clonotype. V usage is TRBV7-2 and J usage is TRBJ1-1; 8 bases align to TRBD1. Germline V gene sequence: CDR1 SGHTA, CDR2 FQGNSA. This CDR3 spans 15 amino acids. V was clipped by 5 bases and J by 1 base; unmatched bases: 6. CDR3 DNA sequence: TGTGCCAGCAGCAAACGGACAGGGCCGAACACTGAAGCTTTCTTT. This sequence encodes CASSKRTGPNTEAFF. Full variable domain (rest looked up from reference TRBV7-2 and TRBJ1-1): GAGVSQSPSNKVTEKGKDVELRCDPISGHTALYWYRQSLGQGLEFLIYFQGNSAPDKSGLPSDRFSAERTGGSVSTLTIQRTQQEDSAVYLCASSKRTGPNTEAFFGQGTRLTVV.

There are many counts of this clonotype. The chain links TRBV28 to TRBJ1-3; possibly TRBD1 for D (5 bases). Germline lookup yields CDR1 MDHEN and CDR2 SYDVKM. Deletions cut 3 bases from V and 4 bases from J, with 13 bases between. The CDR3 spans 15 residues. CDR3 sequence reads: CASSFPGTAGNTIYF. Here the CDR3 DNA reads TGTGCCAGCAGTTTCCCCGGGACGGCAGGAAACACCATATATTTT.

Ten or more counts support this clonotype. The J gene is TRBJ1-1, the V gene TRBV3-1; tentatively, D is TRBD1 (5 bases). The ends were cut back, 4 bases at V and 4 bases at J, with 7 bases in the middle. CDR3 length: 12 amino acids. Germline V gene sequence: CDR1 LGHDT, CDR2 YNNKEL (reference sequence). The CDR3 nucleotides read TGTGCCAGCAGCCCCGGGGGCACTGAAGCTTTCTTT. Its translation is CASSPGGTEAFF.

This clonotype was counted many times. The rearrangement joins TRBV7-2 to TRBJ1-2; 7 bases fit TRBD1. In germline, CDR1 is SGHTA, CDR2 FQGNSA. The CDR3 runs to 12 residues. The V gene end was trimmed by 5 bases and the J gene end by 8 bases; junction bases not matched to a gene: 5. The CDR3 spells CASSGRGVGYTF. CDR3 in DNA: TGTGCCAGCAGCGGCAGGGGGGTCGGCTACACCTTC.

In this sample, this clonotype turned up many times. The V call is TRBV7-2, the J call TRBJ1-2; TRBD1 is a possible D gene (5 bases). V was pared by 1 base and J by 5 bases, with 5 bases between. Germline V gene lookup returns CDR1 SGHTA and CDR2 FQGNSA. There are 12 residues in the CDR3. The CDR3 loop reads CASSLEGYGYTF. In nucleotides, the CDR3 is TGTGCCAGCAGCTTAGAGGGGTATGGCTACACCTTC.

This clonotype has at least ten counts. The chain has TRBV5-4 and TRBJ1-2; 8 nucleotides agree with TRBD1. Germline V gives CDR1 SGHNT, CDR2 YYREEE (reference sequence). V lost 5 bases, J lost 4 bases, and 10 bases stayed unmatched. The CDR3 is 15 residues long. CDR3 protein: CASSPGQGGGYGYTF. In DNA form, the CDR3 reads TGTGCCAGCAGTCCAGGACAGGGTGGAGGCTATGGCTACACCTTC.

This clonotype was found many times. The J gene is TRBJ2-5, the V gene TRBV6-2 or TRBV6-3; no clear D gene. V was pared by 6 bases and J by 1 base, with 9 bases between. From germline, CDR1 is MNHEY and CDR2 SVGEGT. The CDR3 contains 13 residues. The CDR3 nucleotides are TGTGCCAGCAGGGTCCACTCCCAAGAGACCCAGTACTTC. Its translation: CASRVHSQETQYF.

The sample holds many counts of this clonotype. The gene calls are TRBV20-1 and TRBJ1-2, with 7 nucleotides matching TRBD1. From germline, CDR1 is DFQATT and CDR2 SNEGSKA (reference sequence). V lost 5 bases and J lost 7; bases outside the gene matches: 13. The CDR3 runs 14 residues. The CDR3 sequence is CSAVDRLGMGGYTF. The DNA of the CDR3 is TGCAGTGCTGTGGACAGGCTAGGAATGGGTGGCTACACCTTC.